What follows are 10 T cell receptor beta chains derived from one specimen sequenced in a study of PD-1 blockade in mismatch repair-deficient tumors. Sequencing was performed with immunoSEQ multiplex PCR; in TCRdb, only in-frame clones are kept and a portion is missing. Of about 110,000 clones in the sample, approximately 80% were seen once. The sequenced sample was peripheral blood, obtained 60 weeks after starting pembrolizumab. These receptors were obtained from an adult with mismatch repair-deficient cancer.

This chain links TRBV19 with TRBJ1-5; tentative D call: TRBD1 (5 bases). This CDR3 contains 15 residues. The V end was cut by 6 bases, the J end by 3 bases, with 15 bases between. CDR1 and CDR2 (germline): LNHDA, SQIVND (reference sequence). As DNA, the CDR3 is TGTGCCAGTAGCCACCGGACAATTTCCAATCAGCCCCAGCATTTT. Its translation is CASSHRTISNQPQHF.

The chain is built from TRBV2 and TRBJ2-2; a weak D match, TRBD1 (6 bases). V shed 4 bases and J shed 1 base, with 13 bases lying between them. CDR3 length: 16 residues. The germline gives CDR1 SNHLY, CDR2 FYNNEI. The CDR3 nucleotides are TGTGCCAGCAGTGTTAAGAGACAGGAGAACACCGGGGAGCTGTTTTTT. Translation: CASSVKRQENTGELFF.

V is TRBV2 and J is TRBJ2-3; TRBD1 agrees at 9 bases. Germline V gives CDR1 SNHLY, CDR2 FYNNEI. V shed 7 bases, J shed 4 bases, and the junction held 12 bases outside the gene matches. The CDR3 spans 16 residues. CDR3 amino acids: CASIRSLDRGSDTQYF. The CDR3 bases are TGTGCCAGCATTCGGAGCCTCGACAGGGGGTCAGATACGCAGTATTTT.

J is TRBJ2-3 and V is TRBV5-1; 9 nucleotides match TRBD2. The junction had 6 bases not matched to a gene; V was cut back by 0 bases and J by 4 bases. This CDR3 comprises 16 residues. CDR1 is SGHRS, CDR2 YFSETQ, per germline. CDR3 residues: CASSLALAGEADTQYF. In DNA form, the CDR3 reads TGCGCCAGCAGCTTGGCCTTAGCGGGAGAGGCAGATACGCAGTATTTT.

The chain links TRBV14 to TRBJ2-7; D call uncertain. V lost 8 bases to trimming and J lost 2 bases, with 7 bases between them. The CDR3 extends over 11 amino acids. Germline V gives CDR1 SGHDN, CDR2 FVKESK. CDR3 amino acids: CASGFTYEQYF. The CDR3 nucleotides read TGTGCCAGCGGCTTCACCTACGAGCAGTACTTC.

The rearrangement uses TRBV5-8 and TRBJ2-5, with TRBD2 as a possible D gene (5 bases). V was pared by 0 bases and J by 4 bases, with 16 bases between. The germline gives CDR1 SGHTS, CDR2 YDEGEE. The CDR3 runs 16 residues. The CDR3 loop is CASSLAFVGIVETQYF. The CDR3 DNA is TGTGCCAGCAGCTTGGCCTTTGTCGGGATAGTAGAGACCCAGTACTTC. Variable domain in full (rest from reference TRBV5-8 and TRBJ2-5): EAGVTQSPTHLIKTRGQQATLRCSPISGHTSVYWYQQALGLGLQFLLWYDEGEERNRGNFPPRFSGRQFPNYSSELNVNALELEDSALYLCASSLAFVGIVETQYFGPGTRLLVL.

This rearrangement joins TRBV14 to TRBJ1-1; the D is unclear. V was cut by 1 base and J by 4 bases, with 7 bases left in between. The CDR3 sequence is 13 residues long. In germline, CDR1 is SGHDN, CDR2 FVKESK. The CDR3 DNA follows: TGTGCCAGCAGCCAAGCTTGGTTCACTGAAGCTTTCTTT. Protein sequence: CASSQAWFTEAFF. Complete variable domain (other parts from reference TRBV14 and TRBJ1-1): EAGVTQFPSHSVIEKGQTVTLRCDPISGHDNLYWYRRVMGKEIKFLLHFVKESKQDESGMPNNRFLAERTGGTYSTLKVQPAELEDSGVYFCASSQAWFTEAFFGQGTRLTVV.

CDR3 sequence (DNA): TGTGCCAGCAGCCAAGATGAGGGACAAAAAAACATTCAGTACTTC. It encodes CASSQDEGQKNIQYF. V gene TRBV4-2 combines with J gene TRBJ2-4; weak D call: TRBD1 (6 bases). Between the trimmed V and J ends, which lost 0 bases and 4 bases, there was a span of 10 bases. This CDR3 is built from 15 residues. CDR1 is LGHNA, CDR2 YNFKEQ, per germline.

This chain links TRBV18 with TRBJ2-2; 7 nucleotides agree with TRBD1. The V and J ends lost 8 bases and 6 bases, in that order; junction bases with no gene match: 12. CDR1 and CDR2 (germline): KGHSH, LQKENI. The CDR3 runs to 15 residues. CDR3 in DNA: TGTGCCAGCGGGGGACAGATATACTCTTCCGGGGAGCTGTTTTTT. It translates to CASGGQIYSSGELFF.

This clone was found a few times. This chain links TRBV18 with TRBJ2-5, with 13 nucleotides matching TRBD2. This CDR3 spans 17 amino acids. With 0 bases clipped from V and 5 bases from J, the junction kept 6 bases outside the gene matches. Germline CDR1 KGHSH, CDR2 LQKENI. The CDR3 DNA sequence: TGTGCCAGCTCACCACCGATACTAGCGGGAGGGCGTGAGACCCAGTACTTC. This sequence encodes CASSPPILAGGRETQYF.